These T cell receptor beta chains were read from a single sample in a study of blood T cell repertoires in COVID-19. Clones were sequenced by immunoSEQ multiplex PCR, and TCRdb holds only the in-frame ones, with some missing. The sample includes some 100,000 clones, around 79% seen only once; the top ten take about 2.7%. Sequencing used peripheral blood. The receptors were gathered from a man between 50 and 59 years old with acute or convalescent COVID-19. The CDR3 runs from the conserved cysteine through the conserved F or W. D genes are given only for firm matches. Where a row states a size, it is once, few, many or the class of an expanded clone; other rows omit it.

CDR3 protein: CASSPQVYLAGSHNEQFF; CDR3 DNA: TGTGCCAGCAGTCCCCAAGTTTATCTAGCGGGATCCCATAACGAGCAGTTCTTC; D gene: TRBD2; V gene: TRBV27; clone size: .; J gene: TRBJ2-1
CDR3 protein: CASSPGRWPYEQYF; CDR3 DNA: TGTGCCAGTAGCCCCGGGAGATGGCCCTACGAGCAGTACTTC; D gene: .; V gene: TRBV19; clone size: few; J gene: TRBJ2-7
CDR3 protein: CASSRRPDSSYNEQFF; CDR3 DNA: TGTGCCAGCTCTCGAAGGCCGGACAGCTCCTACAATGAGCAGTTCTTC; D gene: .; V gene: TRBV18; clone size: .; J gene: TRBJ2-1
CDR3 protein: CASSPTAQTAYEQYF; CDR3 DNA: TGTGCCAGCAGCCCCACGGCTCAGACAGCCTACGAGCAGTACTTC; D gene: .; V gene: TRBV9; clone size: once; J gene: TRBJ2-7
CDR3 protein: CASSLTSGARYEQYF; CDR3 DNA: TGTGCCAGCAGCTTGACTAGCGGGGCCCGGTACGAGCAGTACTTC; D gene: TRBD2; V gene: TRBV5-6; clone size: .; J gene: TRBJ2-7
CDR3 protein: CSVWTGNSYEQYF; CDR3 DNA: TGCAGCGTTTGGACAGGGAACTCCTACGAGCAGTACTTC; D gene: TRBD1; V gene: TRBV29-1; clone size: few; J gene: TRBJ2-7
CDR3 protein: CASSQEGNQPQHF; CDR3 DNA: TGTGCCAGCTCACAAGAGGGTAATCAGCCCCAGCATTTT; D gene: .; V gene: TRBV18; clone size: .; J gene: TRBJ1-5
CDR3 protein: CASRFLGENYEQYF; CDR3 DNA: TGTGCAAGTCGCTTTCTGGGAGAAAACTACGAGCAGTACTTC; D gene: .; V gene: TRBV12-2; clone size: .; J gene: TRBJ2-7
CDR3 protein: CASSPGADSGNTIYF; CDR3 DNA: TGTGCCAGCTCACCAGGGGCAGATTCTGGAAACACCATATATTTT; D gene: .; V gene: TRBV18; clone size: .; J gene: TRBJ1-3
CDR3 protein: CASSLSSNTGELFF; CDR3 DNA: TGTGCCAGCAGCTTATCTTCGAACACCGGGGAGCTGTTTTTT; D gene: .; V gene: TRBV7-7; clone size: .; J gene: TRBJ2-2
CDR3 protein: CASSLETGQGPQYF; CDR3 DNA: TGTGCCAGCAGCTTAGAAACGGGACAGGGGCCCCAGTACTTC; D gene: TRBD1; V gene: TRBV11-3; clone size: .; J gene: TRBJ2-5
CDR3 protein: CASSKGKVESQGRSYGYTF; CDR3 DNA: TGTGCCAGCAGCAAAGGAAAGGTCGAGTCGCAGGGGCGAAGCTATGGCTACACCTTC; D gene: .; V gene: TRBV21-1; clone size: .; J gene: TRBJ1-2
CDR3 protein: CASSLSGTGILVATEAFF; CDR3 DNA: TGTGCCAGCAGCCTGTCCGGGACAGGGATCCTTGTTGCCACTGAAGCTTTCTTT; D gene: TRBD1; V gene: TRBV27; clone size: .; J gene: TRBJ1-1
CDR3 protein: CASSSSWTGGINQPQHF; CDR3 DNA: TGTGCCAGCAGCTCCTCCTGGACAGGGGGAATCAATCAGCCCCAGCATTTT; D gene: TRBD1; V gene: TRBV11-2; clone size: .; J gene: TRBJ1-5
CDR3 protein: CASSFEPRGGNTIYF; CDR3 DNA: TGCGCCAGCAGTTTCGAGCCCAGGGGAGGAAACACCATATATTTT; D gene: .; V gene: TRBV5-1; clone size: .; J gene: TRBJ1-3
CDR3 protein: CATTSLQGEEEKLFF; CDR3 DNA: TGTGCCACCACGTCTTTACAGGGGGAAGAGGAAAAACTGTTTTTT; D gene: TRBD1; V gene: TRBV19; clone size: .; J gene: TRBJ1-4
CDR3 protein: CASSSSAEREEGETQYF; CDR3 DNA: TGTGCCAGCAGCTCCTCCGCGGAGCGGGAGGAGGGAGAGACCCAGTACTTC; D gene: TRBD2; V gene: TRBV7-9; clone size: .; J gene: TRBJ2-5
CDR3 protein: CATPREGVTEAFF; CDR3 DNA: TGTGCCACCCCACGGGAGGGAGTCACTGAAGCTTTCTTT; D gene: .; V gene: TRBV6-5; clone size: .; J gene: TRBJ1-1
CDR3 protein: CASESGGAGETQYF; CDR3 DNA: TGTGCCAGCGAAAGCGGGGGGGCGGGAGAGACCCAGTACTTC; D gene: TRBD2; V gene: TRBV2; clone size: .; J gene: TRBJ2-5
CDR3 protein: CASSQGTGRFSNQPQHF; CDR3 DNA: TGCGCCAGCAGCCAAGGGACAGGGAGGTTTAGCAATCAGCCCCAGCATTTT; D gene: TRBD1; V gene: TRBV4-1; clone size: .; J gene: TRBJ1-5
CDR3 protein: CASSRGTGGGREQFF; CDR3 DNA: TGTGCCAGTAGTAGAGGGACAGGGGGCGGGCGGGAGCAGTTCTTC; D gene: TRBD1; V gene: TRBV19; clone size: .; J gene: TRBJ2-1
CDR3 protein: CASSLDRSTGELFF; CDR3 DNA: TGTGCCAGCAGCCTGGACAGGAGCACCGGGGAGCTGTTTTTT; D gene: TRBD1; V gene: TRBV5-4; clone size: .; J gene: TRBJ2-2
CDR3 protein: CSVAQGETQYF; CDR3 DNA: TGCAGCGTCGCCCAGGGGGAGACCCAGTACTTC; D gene: .; V gene: TRBV29-1; clone size: few; J gene: TRBJ2-5
CDR3 protein: CASSLVSGGPTDTQYF; CDR3 DNA: TGTGCCAGCAGCTTAGTTAGCGGGGGACCCACAGATACGCAGTATTTT; D gene: TRBD2; V gene: TRBV7-8; clone size: .; J gene: TRBJ2-3
CDR3 protein: CASSTQVSSGIHEQFF; CDR3 DNA: TGTGCCAGTAGCACCCAGGTGTCTAGCGGGATCCACGAGCAGTTCTTC; D gene: TRBD2; V gene: TRBV19; clone size: few; J gene: TRBJ2-1
CDR3 protein: CASSYSTSGYNEQFF; CDR3 DNA: TGTGCCAGCAGTTACTCGACTAGCGGGTACAATGAGCAGTTCTTC; D gene: TRBD2; V gene: TRBV6-6; clone size: .; J gene: TRBJ2-1
CDR3 protein: CASSSGENTEAFF; CDR3 DNA: TGTGCCAGCAGCTCAGGGGAGAACACTGAAGCTTTCTTT; D gene: .; V gene: TRBV7-3; clone size: few; J gene: TRBJ1-1
CDR3 protein: CASSLVLEGEQYF; CDR3 DNA: TGTGCCAGCAGCTTAGTACTAGAGGGCGAGCAGTACTTC; D gene: .; V gene: TRBV7-9; clone size: .; J gene: TRBJ2-7